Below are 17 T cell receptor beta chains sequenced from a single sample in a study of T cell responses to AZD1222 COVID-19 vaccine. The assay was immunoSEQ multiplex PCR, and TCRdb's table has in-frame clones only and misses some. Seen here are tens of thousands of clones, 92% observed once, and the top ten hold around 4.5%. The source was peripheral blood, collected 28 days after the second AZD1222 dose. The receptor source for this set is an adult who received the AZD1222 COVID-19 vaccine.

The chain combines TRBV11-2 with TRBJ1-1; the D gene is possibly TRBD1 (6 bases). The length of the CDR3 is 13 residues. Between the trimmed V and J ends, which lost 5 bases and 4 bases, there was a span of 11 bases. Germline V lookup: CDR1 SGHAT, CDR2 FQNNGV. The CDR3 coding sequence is TGTGCCAGCAGCCCCTTCAGGGGCACTGAAGCTTTCTTT. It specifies CASSPFRGTEAFF.

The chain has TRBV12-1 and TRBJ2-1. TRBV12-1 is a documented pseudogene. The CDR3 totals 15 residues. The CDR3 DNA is TGTGCCAGCAGCTTTTTGGCCTTTCACATAGATGAGCAGTTCTTC. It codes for CASSFLAFHIDEQFF.

The CDR3, as DNA: TGCGCCAGCAGCTTGGCCGGGACACGAGACTACGAGCAGTACTTC. Translated: CASSLAGTRDYEQYF. This chain links TRBV5-1 with TRBJ2-7; possible D gene TRBD1, 6 bases. V lost 0 bases and J lost 3, with 13 bases in between. Germline lookup yields CDR1 SGHRS and CDR2 YFSETQ. CDR3 size: 15 residues.

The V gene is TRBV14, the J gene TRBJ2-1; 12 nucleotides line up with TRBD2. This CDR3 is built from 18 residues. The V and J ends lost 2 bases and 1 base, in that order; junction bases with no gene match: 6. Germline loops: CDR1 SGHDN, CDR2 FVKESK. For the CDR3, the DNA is TGTGCCAGCAGCCAACGACCGACTAGCGGGAGTTCCTACAATGAGCAGTTCTTC. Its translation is CASSQRPTSGSSYNEQFF. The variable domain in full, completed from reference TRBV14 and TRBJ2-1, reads EAGVTQFPSHSVIEKGQTVTLRCDPISGHDNLYWYRRVMGKEIKFLLHFVKESKQDESGMPNNRFLAERTGGTYSTLKVQPAELEDSGVYFCASSQRPTSGSSYNEQFFGPGTRLTVL.

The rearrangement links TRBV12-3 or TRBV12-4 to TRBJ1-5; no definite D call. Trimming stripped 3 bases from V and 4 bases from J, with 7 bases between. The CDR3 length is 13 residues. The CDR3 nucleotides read TGTGCCAGCAGTTTCTTTCAGAATCAGCCCCAGCATTTT. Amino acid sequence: CASSFFQNQPQHF.

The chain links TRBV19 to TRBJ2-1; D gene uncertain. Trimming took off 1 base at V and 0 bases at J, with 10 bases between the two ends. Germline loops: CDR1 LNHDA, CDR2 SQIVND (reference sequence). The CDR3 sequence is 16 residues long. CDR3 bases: TGTGCCAGTAGTATAGGTCGGAGCCCCTCCTACAATGAGCAGTTCTTC. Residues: CASSIGRSPSYNEQFF.

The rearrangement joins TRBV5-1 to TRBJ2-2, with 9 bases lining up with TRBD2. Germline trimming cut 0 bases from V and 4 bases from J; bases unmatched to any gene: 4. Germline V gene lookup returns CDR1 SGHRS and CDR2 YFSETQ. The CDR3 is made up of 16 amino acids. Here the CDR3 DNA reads TGCGCCAGCAGCTTGGCTAGCGGGATGGGCACCGGGGAGCTGTTTTTT. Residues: CASSLASGMGTGELFF.

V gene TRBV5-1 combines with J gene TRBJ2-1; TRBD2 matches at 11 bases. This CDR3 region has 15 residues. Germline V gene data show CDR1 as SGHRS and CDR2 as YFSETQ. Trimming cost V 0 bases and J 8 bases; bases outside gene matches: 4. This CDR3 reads CASSLVGLAGHEQFF. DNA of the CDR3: TGCGCCAGCAGCTTGGTTGGACTAGCGGGCCATGAGCAGTTCTTC.

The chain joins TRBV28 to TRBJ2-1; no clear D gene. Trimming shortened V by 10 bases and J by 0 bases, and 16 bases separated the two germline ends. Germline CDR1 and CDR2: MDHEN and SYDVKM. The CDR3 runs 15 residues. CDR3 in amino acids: CATGRWASSYNEQFF. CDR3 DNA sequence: TGTGCCACCGGTCGGTGGGCTAGCTCCTACAATGAGCAGTTCTTC.

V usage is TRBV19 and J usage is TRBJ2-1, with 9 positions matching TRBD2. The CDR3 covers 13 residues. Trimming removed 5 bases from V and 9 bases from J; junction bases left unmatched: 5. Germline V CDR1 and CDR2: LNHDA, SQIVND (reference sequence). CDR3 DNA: TGTGCCAGTAGTCTTAGCGGGAGCGGTGAGCAGTTCTTC. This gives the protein CASSLSGSGEQFF.

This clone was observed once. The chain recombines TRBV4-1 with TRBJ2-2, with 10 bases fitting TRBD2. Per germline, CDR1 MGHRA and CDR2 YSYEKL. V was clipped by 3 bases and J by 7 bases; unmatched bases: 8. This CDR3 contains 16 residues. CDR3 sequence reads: CASSHSSSGSGGELFF. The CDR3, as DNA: TGCGCCAGCAGCCACTCGTCTAGCGGGAGTGGCGGGGAGCTGTTTTTT.

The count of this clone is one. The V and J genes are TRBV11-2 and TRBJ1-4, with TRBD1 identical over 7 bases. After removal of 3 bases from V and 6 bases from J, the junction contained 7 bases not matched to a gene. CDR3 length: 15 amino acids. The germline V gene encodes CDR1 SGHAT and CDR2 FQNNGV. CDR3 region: CASSLAGTAYEKLFF. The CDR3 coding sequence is TGTGCCAGCAGCTTGGCCGGGACAGCCTATGAAAAACTGTTTTTT.

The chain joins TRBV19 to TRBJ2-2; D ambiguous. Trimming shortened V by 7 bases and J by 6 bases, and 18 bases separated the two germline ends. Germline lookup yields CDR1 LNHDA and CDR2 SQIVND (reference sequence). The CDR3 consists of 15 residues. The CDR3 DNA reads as TGTGCCAGTATCGCTGGACGACCCTTACCCGGGGAGCTGTTTTTT. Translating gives CASIAGRPLPGELFF.

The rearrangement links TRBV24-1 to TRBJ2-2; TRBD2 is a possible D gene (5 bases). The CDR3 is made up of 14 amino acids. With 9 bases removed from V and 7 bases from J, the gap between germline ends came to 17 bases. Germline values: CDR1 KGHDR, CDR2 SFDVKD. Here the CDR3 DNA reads TGTGCCACCGAGGGTAACCCGCGGTTCGGGGAGCTGTTTTTT. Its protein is CATEGNPRFGELFF.

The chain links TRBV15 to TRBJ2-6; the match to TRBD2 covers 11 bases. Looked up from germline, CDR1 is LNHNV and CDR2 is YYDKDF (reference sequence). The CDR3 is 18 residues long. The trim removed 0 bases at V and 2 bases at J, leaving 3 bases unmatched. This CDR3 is CATSRDPSGRTGANVLTF. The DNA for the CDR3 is TGTGCCACCAGCAGAGATCCTAGCGGGAGGACTGGGGCCAACGTCCTGACTTTC.

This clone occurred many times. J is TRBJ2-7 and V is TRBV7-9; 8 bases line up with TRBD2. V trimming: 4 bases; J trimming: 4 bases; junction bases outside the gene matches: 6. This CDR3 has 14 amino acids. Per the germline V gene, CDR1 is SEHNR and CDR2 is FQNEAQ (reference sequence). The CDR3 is CASSSGLDQYEQYF. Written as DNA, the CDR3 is TGTGCCAGCAGCTCGGGACTAGACCAGTACGAGCAGTACTTC.

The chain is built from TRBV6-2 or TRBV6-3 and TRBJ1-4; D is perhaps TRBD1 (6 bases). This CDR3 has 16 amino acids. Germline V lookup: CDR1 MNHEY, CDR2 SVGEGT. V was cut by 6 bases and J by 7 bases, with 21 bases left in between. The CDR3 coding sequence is TGTGCCAGCAGCTTACCCTCTGCGGGGGCACTTGAAAAACTGTTTTTT. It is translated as CASSLPSAGALEKLFF.